The table lists the clone carrying this T cell receptor beta chain with a count of one. Its antigen is unidentified. Relative to the germline gene, one junction end is altered; a read error may explain this. All patients reached thyroid surgery having received no treatment beforehand. The record originates from a study of metastatic and nonmetastatic thyroid tumors. Turning to the study itself: Comparison of repertoires was carried out across blood and tumor or nodule tissue from malignant and benign thyroid patients.

The germline gives CDR1 GTSNPN, CDR2 SVGIG (reference sequence). CDR3 size: 16 residues. In the study's own analysis: Researchers built a distant-metastasis classifier for papillary thyroid cancer that drew on CDR3 differences across clinicopathological groups. TCRdb called clones again from the PCR reads with MiXCR. TCRdb's processing, not the authors' own work, is the source of the V and J calls. Here the sample spans approximately 25,000 clones, over 25% being singletons. Study findings and constraints: Malignant thyroid tumors reportedly exceeded benign nodules significantly in TCR beta diversity, with the difference appearing in blood and tumor.

Sequencing was carried out using blood. The sequence derives from a male donor with papillary thyroid cancer or a benign thyroid nodule (not recorded which). Some clones in this sample may be carry-over from other donors' samples. The V gene is TRBV30, the J gene TRBJ2-3, with TRBD2 matching 11 bases. In DNA, the CDR3 is TGTGCCTGGAGTGGCCCAGGGACTAGCGGCACAGATACGCAGTTTTTT. It specifies CAWSGPGTSGTDTQFF.